The present TCR beta chain was sequenced within a study of pediatric ulcerative colitis. Study-wide points: Acute severe colitis showed lower rectal diversity from clonal expansions. Substantially fewer templates came from a couple of patients' blood samples.

At colonoscopy, a blood sample was also collected. Assay used: immunoSEQ multiplex PCR; TCRdb lists only in-frame clones, some missing. Of about 64,000 clones listed, 86% are singletons. A remark on this clone: Antigen specificity is unknown.

This CDR3 has 14 amino acids. The V end was cut by 3 bases, the J end by 3 bases, with 11 bases between. Germline V CDR1 and CDR2: SEHNR, FQNEAQ (reference sequence). The chain recombines TRBV7-9 with TRBJ1-1; D remains ambiguous. Sequencing was done on a sample of blood. The clonotype comes from a boy under 18 with severe ulcerative colitis. The DNA of the CDR3 is TGTGCCAGCAGCTTGAACGGGGAACACACTGAAGCTTTCTTT. Its protein is CASSLNGEHTEAFF.